The clone carrying this T cell receptor (beta chain) was seen a few times. Its antigen is undetermined. Carried by the TCR beta cDNA libraries were unique molecular identifiers. TCRdb reprocessed the PCR reads with MiXCR, giving one entry per CDR3 protein. The sample includes around 710,000 distinct CDR3 sequences, around 42% seen only once; the top ten take approximately 4.4%. V was shortened by 5 bases and J by 4 bases, with 17 bases between the two germline ends. CDR3 length: 15 residues. CDR1 and CDR2 (germline): MNHEY, SVGAGI. The data were obtained in a study of post-analysis software for immune sequencing data. Study-wide findings and caveats: About 5 TRBV segments were more frequent in patients than controls; TRBV5-6, TRBV5-1 and TRBV20-1 belonged to this group.

The chain uses TRBV6-5 and TRBJ1-2; D is uncertain. The source material was blood. This clonotype was obtained from a girl aged 5-17 years with multiple sclerosis. The CDR3 bases are TGTGCCAGCAGTGGAGACCCCCAAAGAACCTATGGCTACACCTTC. Encoded protein: CASSGDPQRTYGYTF.